A selection of T cell receptor beta chains follows, all from one sample in a study of post-analysis software for immune sequencing data. TCRdb re-called the PCR reads through MiXCR, storing one row per CDR3 protein. The repertoire holds 750,000 to 950,000 distinct CDR3 sequences, around 50% seen once, with about 4.5% in the top ten. The sequenced sample consisted of blood. These receptors all stem from a girl aged 5-17 years with multiple sclerosis. Both conserved end residues are part of each CDR3. Each record gives: J gene, D gene, clone size, V gene, CDR3 DNA, CDR3 protein. D genes are given only for firm matches. The size field is filled for only some rows; it gives once, few, many or a size class.

J gene: TRBJ1-2
D gene: .
clone size: few
V gene: TRBV20-1
CDR3 DNA: TGCAGTGCTAGGGTACAGAGCTATGGCTACACCTTC
CDR3 protein: CSARVQSYGYTF

J gene: TRBJ2-7
D gene: .
clone size: .
V gene: TRBV5-1
CDR3 DNA: TGCGCCAGCAGCCAGAGGGACCCAAGGGGGGAGCAGTACTTC
CDR3 protein: CASSQRDPRGEQYF

J gene: TRBJ2-1
D gene: TRBD2
clone size: .
V gene: TRBV29-1
CDR3 DNA: TGCAGCGTTGAAGGACTAGCGGGAGGCTACAATGAGCAGTTCTTC
CDR3 protein: CSVEGLAGGYNEQFF

J gene: TRBJ1-2
D gene: .
clone size: .
V gene: TRBV12-3/TRBV12-4
CDR3 DNA: TGTGCCAGCAGCCATCGACAGGAAAACTATGGCTACACCTTC
CDR3 protein: CASSHRQENYGYTF

J gene: TRBJ1-2
D gene: .
clone size: .
V gene: TRBV15
CDR3 DNA: TGTGCCACCAGCAGAGTCGGGACCGACTATGGCTACACCTTC
CDR3 protein: CATSRVGTDYGYTF

J gene: TRBJ1-2
D gene: .
clone size: .
V gene: TRBV5-1
CDR3 DNA: TGCGCCAGCAGCTTGGAGGCGTCGGCTAACTATGGCTACACCTTC
CDR3 protein: CASSLEASANYGYTF

J gene: TRBJ1-2
D gene: .
clone size: few
V gene: TRBV7-9
CDR3 DNA: TGTGCCAGCAGCTTAGACTTAACGGAGGGCTACACCTTC
CDR3 protein: CASSLDLTEGYTF

J gene: TRBJ2-7
D gene: TRBD1
clone size: .
V gene: TRBV12-3/TRBV12-4
CDR3 DNA: TGTGCCAGCAGTTTACGGGGACAGGGGAACCACGAGCAGTACTTC
CDR3 protein: CASSLRGQGNHEQYF

J gene: TRBJ2-6
D gene: .
clone size: .
V gene: TRBV6-1
CDR3 DNA: TGTGCCAGCACCCCTCGGGGGCCCACCCCAACTCCTGGGGCCAACGTCCTGACTTTC
CDR3 protein: CASTPRGPTPTPGANVLTF

J gene: TRBJ2-5
D gene: .
clone size: .
V gene: TRBV6-6
CDR3 DNA: TGTGCCAGCAGACCAGGTCAAGAGACCCAGTACTTC
CDR3 protein: CASRPGQETQYF

J gene: TRBJ2-3
D gene: TRBD2
clone size: .
V gene: TRBV20-1
CDR3 DNA: TGCAGTGCTAGGGGGGGGACTAGCGGGGGCGGAACGCAGTATTTT
CDR3 protein: CSARGGTSGGGTQYF

J gene: TRBJ2-5
D gene: TRBD2
clone size: .
V gene: TRBV5-1
CDR3 DNA: TGCGCCAGCAGCCATGGAGAGACTAGCGGGAAACAAGAGACCCAGTACTTC
CDR3 protein: CASSHGETSGKQETQYF

J gene: TRBJ2-4
D gene: TRBD2
clone size: .
V gene: TRBV11-2
CDR3 DNA: TGTGCCAGCAGCTTAGATGCCGGGACTAGCGGGAGACGGAACATTCAGTACTTC
CDR3 protein: CASSLDAGTSGRRNIQYF

J gene: TRBJ1-1
D gene: .
clone size: few
V gene: TRBV12-3/TRBV12-4
CDR3 DNA: TGTGCCAGCAGCCTCCGGGCGGACACTGAAGCTTTCTTT
CDR3 protein: CASSLRADTEAFF

J gene: TRBJ2-7
D gene: .
clone size: .
V gene: TRBV20-1
CDR3 DNA: TGTAGTGCCGCTCCCCTGGACCAGGGTTATGACGAGCAGTACTTC
CDR3 protein: CSAAPLDQGYDEQYF

J gene: TRBJ2-1
D gene: TRBD1
clone size: once
V gene: TRBV29-1
CDR3 DNA: TGCAGCGACCCCCGAACGCCGGGACAGGGGAAGTCCTACAATGAGCAGTTCTTC
CDR3 protein: CSDPRTPGQGKSYNEQFF

J gene: TRBJ2-1
D gene: .
clone size: few
V gene: TRBV20-1
CDR3 DNA: TGCAGTGCCACTCTTTTCGCGGGACCATACAATGAGCAGTTCTTC
CDR3 protein: CSATLFAGPYNEQFF

J gene: TRBJ2-7
D gene: TRBD2
clone size: .
V gene: TRBV20-1
CDR3 DNA: TGCAGTGCCAGGAGACTAGCCGTGGACGAGCAGTACTTC
CDR3 protein: CSARRLAVDEQYF

J gene: TRBJ2-3
D gene: .
clone size: few
V gene: TRBV5-5
CDR3 DNA: TGTGCCAGCAGCTTGGAAGCACGTAGCACAGATACGCAGTATTTT
CDR3 protein: CASSLEARSTDTQYF

J gene: TRBJ2-7
D gene: .
clone size: once
V gene: TRBV27
CDR3 DNA: TGTGCCAGCAGTTGGGTTTCAGGCCCCTACGAGCAGTACTTC
CDR3 protein: CASSWVSGPYEQYF

J gene: TRBJ1-6
D gene: .
clone size: .
V gene: TRBV20-1
CDR3 DNA: TGCAGTGCTAGAGGGGTCGTCAATTCACCCCTCCACTTT
CDR3 protein: CSARGVVNSPLHF

J gene: TRBJ2-1
D gene: .
clone size: .
V gene: TRBV20-1
CDR3 DNA: TGCAGTGCTAGTTCGGTTGCCCGGGACTCCCTTTTGGAGCAGTTCTTC
CDR3 protein: CSASSVARDSLLEQFF

J gene: TRBJ2-7
D gene: TRBD2
clone size: few
V gene: TRBV6-6
CDR3 DNA: TGTGCCAGCAGTTACTCTCCGGGGGGGGAGTCCAACTACGAGCAGTACTTC
CDR3 protein: CASSYSPGGESNYEQYF

J gene: TRBJ2-5
D gene: TRBD2
clone size: .
V gene: TRBV29-1
CDR3 DNA: TGCAGCGTTGAACCCCACCGACTAGCGGGAGGAGGGAAAGAGACCCAGTACTTC
CDR3 protein: CSVEPHRLAGGGKETQYF

J gene: TRBJ2-1
D gene: .
clone size: .
V gene: TRBV12-3/TRBV12-4
CDR3 DNA: TGTGCCAGCAGTTTGAGTCAGATCTACGAGCAGTTCTTC
CDR3 protein: CASSLSQIYEQFF

J gene: TRBJ2-5
D gene: TRBD1
clone size: few
V gene: TRBV5-1
CDR3 DNA: TGCGCCAGCAGCCACGGACAGGGGGGAATAGAGACCCAGTACTTC
CDR3 protein: CASSHGQGGIETQYF

J gene: TRBJ2-7
D gene: TRBD2
clone size: few
V gene: TRBV7-9
CDR3 DNA: TGTGCCAGCAGCTTGGCTAGCGGGAGGGACAACGAGCAGTACTTC
CDR3 protein: CASSLASGRDNEQYF

J gene: TRBJ2-7
D gene: .
clone size: few
V gene: TRBV15
CDR3 DNA: TGTGCCACCGAATTGAGTCCCGGGTACGAGCAGTACTTC
CDR3 protein: CATELSPGYEQYF

J gene: TRBJ2-1
D gene: .
clone size: .
V gene: TRBV20-1
CDR3 DNA: TGCAGTGCTAGGGGGAACGTTCGGAATGAGCAGTTCTTC
CDR3 protein: CSARGNVRNEQFF

J gene: TRBJ1-1
D gene: TRBD1
clone size: .
V gene: TRBV5-1
CDR3 DNA: TGCGCCAGCAGCGGGGGACAGGGTCGAACTGAAGCTTTCTTT
CDR3 protein: CASSGGQGRTEAFF

J gene: TRBJ2-3
D gene: .
clone size: .
V gene: TRBV5-1
CDR3 DNA: TGCGCCAGCAGCTTGACGTCCTCATCCACAGATACGCAGTATTTT
CDR3 protein: CASSLTSSSTDTQYF